The entry below describes one T cell receptor beta chain. The data were taken from a study of blood T cell repertoires in COVID-19. Study details: Sites in the United States, Italy and Spain provided acute and convalescent COVID-19 samples. In each case, the material was cDNA or gDNA derived from T cells, B-cell-depleted T cells, or PBMCs.

Unmatched junction bases numbered 14, after V lost 5 bases and J lost 4 bases. Germline V gene sequence: CDR1 MDHEN, CDR2 SYDVKM. CDR3 length equals 17 residues. Per the study methods: How many nucleated cells were present was estimated from reference gene primer amplification. This table comes from immunoSEQ multiplex PCR, and its TCRdb copy is limited to in-frame clones, with some not included. That table furnishes V, J and clone size, whereas the DNA furnished D and trimming. The table has 250,000 or so clones, 80% to 85% seen once; the top ten hold less than 2%. J is TRBJ2-7 and V is TRBV28; TRBD1 matches 10 bases. The receptor's source is a woman aged 40 to 50 who had recovered from COVID-19. Sequencing was done on a sample of peripheral blood. CDR3 sequence: CASSLTPGTGVRYEQYF. CDR3 coding DNA: TGTGCCAGCAGTCTTACCCCCGGGACAGGGGTCCGATACGAGCAGTACTTC.